The 14 T cell receptor beta chains below were found in one sample sequenced in a study of T cells in Graves' hyperthyroidism and ophthalmopathy. Regions amplified from RNA transcripts were the TCR beta CDR3 regions. In the first-round RT-PCR of the TCR CDR3, the HTBI primer set was used. MiXCR, applied by TCRdb to the multiplex PCR reads, yields one record per CDR3 protein. Of approximately 520,000 distinct CDR3 sequences listed, around 22% were seen once; the top ten hold 11%. Sequenced input: blood. These receptors were collected from a woman aged 25-40 years with Graves' ophthalmopathy.

The V call is TRBV27, the J call TRBJ1-6, with TRBD1 identical over 9 bases. Per germline, CDR1 MNHEY and CDR2 SMNVEV (reference sequence). This CDR3 region has 17 residues. With V trimmed by 5 bases and J by 3 bases, 8 bases remained unmatched. The CDR3 is CASSPYRGQSYNSPLHF. The CDR3 DNA sequence: TGTGCCAGCAGTCCATACAGGGGGCAAAGCTATAATTCACCCCTCCACTTT.

There are many counts of this clonotype. The rearrangement links TRBV6-1 to TRBJ1-5; 9 bases are a match to TRBD1. The germline CDR1 and CDR2 sequences are MNHNS and SASEGT. The V and J ends lost 8 bases and 5 bases, in that order; junction bases with no gene match: 4. The CDR3 covers 13 residues. CDR3 DNA sequence: TGTGCCAGCTCGGGACAGGGAGATCAGCCCCAGCATTTT. Translated, it gives CASSGQGDQPQHF.

This clonotype has ten or more counts. V is TRBV7-2 and J is TRBJ1-3, with 7 bases that match TRBD1. J gave up 3 bases and V 5 bases, and 4 bases lay outside the gene matches. The CDR3 covers 14 residues. Germline V lookup: CDR1 SGHTA, CDR2 FQGNSA. The CDR3 DNA is TGTGCCAGCAGCCGGAGGGACAGTGGAAACACCATATATTTT. It is translated as CASSRRDSGNTIYF.

CDR3 in DNA: TGCGCCAGCAGCCAGGGACTAGCGGGGGGAACCTACGAGCAGTACTTC. This sequence encodes CASSQGLAGGTYEQYF. This chain connects TRBV4-1 to TRBJ2-7; 15 bases match TRBD2. Germline V lookup: CDR1 MGHRA, CDR2 YSYEKL. Trimming removed 3 bases from V and 2 bases from J; junction bases left unmatched: 2. This CDR3 region has 16 residues.

V gene TRBV6-1 combines with J gene TRBJ2-7; weak D call: TRBD1 (6 bases). Trimming took off 6 bases at V and 5 bases at J, with 11 bases between the two ends. Germline CDR1 reads MNHNS; CDR2 reads SASEGT. The CDR3 runs 12 residues. For the CDR3, the DNA is TGTGCCAGCAGACAGGGTTTCGACGAGCAGTACTTC. This translates into CASRQGFDEQYF.

This clonotype has a count of ten or more. This chain connects TRBV5-1 to TRBJ1-2; D may be TRBD1 (5 bases). Germline V lookup: CDR1 SGHRS, CDR2 YFSETQ. CDR3 length: 15 residues. The ends were cut back, 4 bases at V and 7 bases at J, with 20 bases in the middle. DNA of the CDR3: TGCGCCAGCAGCGTCTTAGGGGACCGCTTGTCTGGCTACACCTTC. Its translation: CASSVLGDRLSGYTF. Full variable domain (outside the CDR3, taken from reference TRBV5-1 and TRBJ1-2): KAGVTQTPRYLIKTRGQQVTLSCSPISGHRSVSWYQQTPGQGLQFLFEYFSETQRNKGNFPGRFSGRQFSNSRSEMNVSTLELGDSALYLCASSVLGDRLSGYTFGSGTRLTVV.

Details on this clonotype: At one boundary the junction diverges from the germline segment, which might be a read error. This chain links TRBV29-1 with TRBJ2-7, with 7 bases identical to TRBD2. The CDR3 extends over 13 amino acids. Germline V gene data show CDR1 as SQVTM and CDR2 as ANQGSEA. The CDR3 here is CSGSGTKPYEQCF. CDR3 nucleotides: TGCAGCGGATCCGGGACTAAACCCTACGAGCAGTGCTTC.

The genes are TRBV20-1 and TRBJ1-1, with 12 bases matching TRBD1. Germline loops: CDR1 DFQATT, CDR2 SNEGSKA (reference sequence). The CDR3 has 15 residues. V lost 5 bases to trimming and J lost 4 bases; unmatched junction nucleotides: 8. CDR3 DNA sequence: TGCAGTGCTGGGACAGGGGGCGTTTTATTCACTGAAGCTTTCTTT. Its protein is CSAGTGGVLFTEAFF.

This clonotype was seen more than once but under ten times. This chain links TRBV6-2 or TRBV6-3 with TRBJ2-5; TRBD1 agrees at 12 bases. With 5 bases clipped from V and 5 bases from J, the junction kept 9 bases outside the gene matches. Germline CDR1 MNHEY, CDR2 SVGEGT. The CDR3 has 16 residues. The CDR3 loop is CASSPDGTGGLETQYF. The DNA for the CDR3 is TGTGCCAGCAGTCCGGACGGGACAGGGGGCTTGGAGACCCAGTACTTC.

The rearrangement uses TRBV18 and TRBJ1-2, with D tentatively TRBD1 (5 bases). The CDR3 totals 15 residues. V shed 3 bases and J shed 6 bases, with 17 bases lying between them. Germline V CDR1 and CDR2: KGHSH, LQKENI. The chain's CDR3 is CASSPARAVTDGYTF. The CDR3 nucleotides are TGTGCCAGCTCACCGGCCAGGGCAGTGACGGATGGCTACACCTTC.

This chain connects TRBV7-7 to TRBJ1-1; no clear D. Germline assignment: CDR1 SSHAT and CDR2 FNYEAQ (reference sequence). Trimming took 5 bases from V and 7 from J, leaving 14 bases between them. The CDR3 runs to 13 residues. CDR3 residues: CASSPKVGDEAFF. The CDR3 DNA is TGTGCCAGCAGCCCTAAGGTTGGGGATGAAGCTTTCTTT.

The rearrangement links TRBV11-2 to TRBJ1-2; 7 nucleotides agree with TRBD1. Trimming removed 4 bases from V and 7 bases from J; junction bases left unmatched: 15. The CDR3 is made up of 16 amino acids. The germline gives CDR1 SGHAT, CDR2 FQNNGV. CDR3 loop: CASSSYEVTGRSGYTF. In DNA form, the CDR3 reads TGTGCCAGCAGCTCGTATGAGGTGACAGGGAGAAGTGGCTACACCTTC.

The V call is TRBV6-1, the J call TRBJ1-2; TRBD1 agrees at 12 bases. J gave up 7 bases and V 5 bases, and 14 bases lay outside the gene matches. From germline, CDR1 is MNHNS and CDR2 SASEGT. The CDR3 consists of 17 residues. The CDR3 DNA sequence: TGTGCCAGCAGTCCATTTCCCCGGGACAGGGGGCGATCTGGCTACACCTTC. Its protein is CASSPFPRDRGRSGYTF.

In its sample, this clonotype was seen many times. V gene TRBV6-1 combines with J gene TRBJ1-1; D gene ambiguous. Germline V gives CDR1 MNHNS, CDR2 SASEGT. CDR3 length equals 13 residues. V lost 8 bases to trimming and J lost 0 bases, with 10 bases between them. CDR3 residues: CASRREMNTEAFF. In nucleotides, the CDR3 is TGTGCCAGCCGCCGGGAGATGAACACTGAAGCTTTCTTT.